This entry lists 29 T cell receptor beta chains sequenced from one sample in a study of early T cells in non-severe SARS-CoV-2 infection. Each CDR3 protein is one row after TCRdb ran MiXCR on the 5' RACE reads. Of 80,000 to 95,000 distinct CDR3 sequences listed, 14% are singletons. The sequenced sample was whole blood. These receptors were obtained from an adult who was a healthcare worker with PCR-confirmed SARS-CoV-2 infection or an uninfected control (not recorded which).

In this sample, this clonotype turned up many times. V gene TRBV5-1 combines with J gene TRBJ2-3; 11 bases match TRBD1. This CDR3 has 14 amino acids. CDR1 and CDR2 from the germline V gene are SGHRS and YFSETQ. V lost 3 bases to trimming and J lost 4 bases; unmatched junction nucleotides: 1. CDR3 in amino acids: CASSSGQGADTQYF. The CDR3 DNA reads TGCGCCAGCAGCTCGGGACAGGGGGCAGATACGCAGTATTTT. The whole variable domain, filled in from reference TRBV5-1 and TRBJ2-3, reads KAGVTQTPRYLIKTRGQQVTLSCSPISGHRSVSWYQQTPGQGLQFLFEYFSETQRNKGNFPGRFSGRQFSNSRSEMNVSTLELGDSALYLCASSSGQGADTQYFGPGTRLTVL.

A few counts support this clonotype. V usage is TRBV24-1 and J usage is TRBJ1-3; 9 bases agree with TRBD1. Germline V gene data show CDR1 as KGHDR and CDR2 as SFDVKD. V lost 9 bases and J lost 2; bases outside the gene matches: 13. The CDR3 contains 17 residues. The CDR3 DNA reads as TGTGCCACCGGTCCAGGGGGACAGGGCCTCCCTGGAAACACCATATATTTT. Its translation is CATGPGGQGLPGNTIYF.

This clonotype came up a few times. The V and J genes are TRBV30 and TRBJ2-7; D is unclear. The CDR3 loop spans 15 amino acids. Per germline, CDR1 GTSNPN and CDR2 SVGIG (reference sequence). Trimming pared 1 base from V and 5 bases from J, leaving 18 bases between. Here the CDR3 DNA reads TGTGCCTGGAGTGGTATGGCAGGCTCCGTACACGAGCAGTACTTC. Protein product: CAWSGMAGSVHEQYF.

A few counts support this clonotype. The chain employs TRBV12-3 or TRBV12-4 and TRBJ1-6, with D hard to call. Trimming left V 8 bases short and J 10 bases short, with 12 bases between. The length of the CDR3 is 12 residues. The DNA for the CDR3 is TGTGCCAGCTCGAACCCACCGTCACCCCTCCACTTT. It specifies CASSNPPSPLHF.

This clonotype has a handful of counts. Written as DNA, the CDR3 is TGTGCCAGCAGCCGGGACGCCAAGGGGCAAGCTTTCTTT. As protein: CASSRDAKGQAFF. The chain uses TRBV14 and TRBJ1-1; D is perhaps TRBD1 (5 bases). The germline V gene encodes CDR1 SGHDN and CDR2 FVKESK. V lost 4 bases and J lost 9, with 15 bases in between. The length of the CDR3 is 13 residues.

This clonotype occurred many times. V and J are TRBV4-3 and TRBJ1-3; weak D call: TRBD1 (6 bases). Looked up from germline, CDR1 is LGHNA and CDR2 is YSLEER. The CDR3 is 16 residues long. Trimming removed 4 bases from V and 0 bases from J, with 13 bases in between. The chain's CDR3 is CASSPGQFLSGNTIYF. CDR3 DNA: TGCGCCAGCAGCCCCGGACAGTTTCTCTCTGGAAACACCATATATTTT.

This clonotype was counted only a few times. The genes are TRBV5-1 and TRBJ1-1; possibly TRBD1 for D (6 bases). Trimming cost V 3 bases and J 1 base, with 16 bases left between them. Germline V gives CDR1 SGHRS, CDR2 YFSETQ. CDR3 size: 16 residues. CDR3 region: CASSSRTWTANTEAFF. The CDR3 DNA follows: TGCGCCAGCAGCTCGAGAACCTGGACAGCGAACACTGAAGCTTTCTTT.

This clonotype was observed many times. The chain couples TRBV20-1 to TRBJ1-2; D is unresolved. V dropped 6 bases and J dropped 4 bases, with 12 bases sitting between them. CDR3 length: 12 residues. The germline V gene has CDR1 DFQATT and CDR2 SNEGSKA (reference sequence). The CDR3 region has the DNA TGCAGTGCCACGATGGAGTCCTATGGCTACACCTTC. It specifies CSATMESYGYTF.

This clonotype was detected only a few times. This chain links TRBV3-1 with TRBJ2-7; D is tentatively TRBD1 or TRBD2 (5 bases each). Trimming shortened V by 1 base and J by 5 bases, and 9 bases separated the two germline ends. Germline V CDR1 and CDR2: LGHDT, YNNKEL (reference sequence). The CDR3 loop spans 13 amino acids. The CDR3 DNA is TGTGCCAGCAGCCAAGTAGAGGGGAACGAGCAGTACTTC. Translated, it gives CASSQVEGNEQYF.

The chain employs TRBV20-1 and TRBJ1-6, with 7 bases lining up with TRBD1. After removal of 4 bases from V and 9 bases from J, the junction contained 9 bases not matched to a gene. This CDR3 has 14 residues. Germline CDR1 is DFQATT and CDR2 is SNEGSKA (reference sequence). CDR3 in DNA: TGCAGTGCTATACTAGGGACAGACGCTTCACCCCTCCACTTT. It codes for CSAILGTDASPLHF.

The genes are TRBV12-3 or TRBV12-4 and TRBJ2-1; a possible D gene is TRBD2 (6 bases). This CDR3 is built from 15 residues. The V gene lost 3 bases and the J gene lost 5 bases, with 14 bases spanning the gap. This CDR3 is CASSFTSTSHNEQFF. The CDR3 DNA reads as TGTGCCAGCAGTTTCACCTCCACTAGCCACAATGAGCAGTTCTTC.

This clonotype was observed once. The chain couples TRBV9 to TRBJ2-5; the match to TRBD2 covers 7 bases. Germline CDR1 reads SGDLS; CDR2 reads YYNGEE. V trimming: 3 bases; J trimming: 2 bases; junction bases outside the gene matches: 4. This CDR3 is 14 amino acids long. CDR3 region: CASSDSGSQETQYF. CDR3 coding DNA: TGTGCCAGCAGCGATAGCGGGTCACAAGAGACCCAGTACTTC.

The rearrangement joins TRBV25-1 to TRBJ2-1; unclear D gene. CDR3 length equals 16 residues. The V end was cut by 3 bases, the J end by 7 bases, with 19 bases between. Germline V gives CDR1 MGHDK, CDR2 SYGVNS. Here the CDR3 DNA reads TGTGCCAGCAGTGACTCGATAATACCCATAGGAAATGAGCAGTTCTTC. This translates into CASSDSIIPIGNEQFF.

The chain couples TRBV27 to TRBJ1-6; 7 bases fit TRBD1. CDR1 and CDR2 from the germline V gene are MNHEY and SMNVEV (reference sequence). The CDR3 sequence is 15 residues long. V lost 5 bases, J lost 9 bases, and 10 bases stayed unmatched. The CDR3, as DNA: TGTGCCAGCAGTGGGGGGGTCACAGGGGCTTCACCCCTCCACTTT. Translated, it gives CASSGGVTGASPLHF.

This clonotype was counted ten times or more. The chain employs TRBV20-1 and TRBJ2-7; D possibly corresponds to TRBD1 (5 bases). Germline CDR1 DFQATT, CDR2 SNEGSKA (reference sequence). Trimming removed 0 bases from V and 6 bases from J, with 6 bases in between. The CDR3 totals 11 residues. The CDR3 DNA follows: TGCAGTGCTAGAGAAGGGGTCGAGCAGTACTTC. It yields the protein CSAREGVEQYF.

In its sample, this clonotype was seen a few times. The chain is built from TRBV20-1 and TRBJ1-6; D uncertain. CDR1 is DFQATT, CDR2 SNEGSKA, per germline (reference sequence). Trimming took 1 base from V and 9 from J, leaving 7 bases between them. CDR3 length equals 12 residues. CDR3 protein: CSARGGSSPLHF. The CDR3, as DNA: TGCAGTGCTAGAGGAGGGAGTTCACCCCTCCACTTT.

V and J are TRBV21-1 and TRBJ2-3; the DNA was not compared with TRBD1, the D call given in the table. TRBV21-1 is termed a pseudogene. The CDR3 is 18 residues long. The CDR3 DNA reads TGTGCCAGCAGCAAGGACAGGGTGGATGATTTTGGCACAGATACGCAGTATTTT. This encodes CASSKDRVDDFGTDTQYF.

This clonotype appeared a few times. The chain is built from TRBV11-3 and TRBJ2-2; unclear D gene. This CDR3 comprises 12 residues. V shed 5 bases and J shed 7 bases, with 8 bases lying between them. Germline V gene data show CDR1 as SGHNT and CDR2 as YENEEA. The CDR3 spells CASSPSIGELFF. CDR3 sequence (DNA): TGTGCCAGCAGCCCCTCGATCGGGGAGCTGTTTTTT.

This clonotype has a count of ten or more. The chain employs TRBV6-4 and TRBJ2-1; a possible D gene is TRBD1 (5 bases). With 1 base removed from V and 4 bases from J, the gap between germline ends came to 8 bases. The CDR3 totals 14 residues. The germline CDR1 and CDR2 sequences are MRHNA and SNTAGT. CDR3 bases: TGTGCCAGCAGTGACTTCAGGGTTTACAATGAGCAGTTCTTC. It is translated as CASSDFRVYNEQFF.

The gene calls are TRBV4-1 and TRBJ2-2; possibly TRBD1 or TRBD2 for D (6 bases each). CDR3 length: 14 amino acids. The germline gives CDR1 MGHRA, CDR2 YSYEKL. Trimming took 4 bases from V and 5 from J, leaving 11 bases between them. The CDR3 coding sequence is TGCGCCAGCAGCCGCGGGACACTGACCGGGGAGCTGTTTTTT. This sequence encodes CASSRGTLTGELFF.

This clonotype was recorded a few times. This rearrangement joins TRBV5-1 to TRBJ1-1, with 9 bases identical to TRBD1. The germline gives CDR1 SGHRS, CDR2 YFSETQ. The ends lost 4 bases at V and 2 bases at J; junction bases unmatched: 6. The CDR3 contains 15 residues. The DNA for the CDR3 is TGCGCCAGCAGCCCACGGACAGGGGACAACACTGAAGCTTTCTTT. It encodes CASSPRTGDNTEAFF.

J is TRBJ2-7 and V is TRBV15, with TRBD1 as a possible D gene (6 bases). Germline V gene lookup returns CDR1 LNHNV and CDR2 YYDKDF (reference sequence). The CDR3 extends over 14 amino acids. Trimming stripped 4 bases from V and 3 bases from J, with 13 bases between. The CDR3 region is CATSMAGRGYEQYF. The DNA for the CDR3 is TGTGCCACCAGCATGGCGGGCAGGGGCTACGAGCAGTACTTC.

This chain uses TRBV20-1 with TRBJ1-1; no clear D gene. V was clipped by 0 bases and J by 8 bases, with 16 bases between them. The CDR3 is 14 amino acids. CDR1 DFQATT and CDR2 SNEGSKA come from the germline V gene (reference sequence). The CDR3 coding sequence is TGCAGTGCTAGAGATCTAGGGAGCCGAGGGGAAGCTTTCTTT. Its protein product is CSARDLGSRGEAFF.

The chain is built from TRBV7-9 and TRBJ1-4; D not certain. V was pared by 6 bases and J by 11 bases, with 13 bases between. CDR3 length: 12 residues. Germline CDR1 is SEHNR and CDR2 is FQNEAQ (reference sequence). CDR3 sequence (DNA): TGTGCCAGCAGACTCGACACGGGGAAACTGTTTTTT. Amino acids: CASRLDTGKLFF. Filled out from reference TRBV7-9 and TRBJ1-4, the complete variable domain reads DTGVSQNPRHKITKRGQNVTFRCDPISEHNRLYWYRQTLGQGPEFLTYFQNEAQLEKSRLLSDRFSAERPKGSFSTLEIQRTEQGDSAMYLCASRLDTGKLFFGSGTQLSVL.

This sequence joins TRBV20-1 and TRBJ2-3; 13 bases align to TRBD2. J was trimmed by 5 bases and V by 5 bases; bases with no gene match: 4. Per the germline V gene, CDR1 is DFQATT and CDR2 is SNEGSKA (reference sequence). This CDR3 contains 14 residues. CDR3 residues: CSAGLAGEVDTQYF. DNA of the CDR3: TGCAGTGCTGGACTAGCGGGGGAGGTAGATACGCAGTATTTT.

This clonotype has at least ten counts. This sequence joins TRBV12-3 or TRBV12-4 and TRBJ1-1, with D maybe TRBD1 (6 bases). Trimming stripped 6 bases from V and 4 bases from J, with 15 bases between. This CDR3 contains 14 residues. The CDR3 nucleotides read TGTGCCAGCAGATCACAGGGTATGGGCACTGAAGCTTTCTTT. It specifies CASRSQGMGTEAFF.

This clonotype was seen a handful of times. This chain connects TRBV3-1 to TRBJ2-3; the D is unclear. V dropped 0 bases and J dropped 0 bases, with 13 bases sitting between them. Germline CDR1 reads LGHDT; CDR2 reads YNNKEL (reference sequence). This CDR3 is 17 amino acids long. The CDR3 is CASSQEGVDLSTDTQYF. CDR3 nucleotide sequence: TGTGCCAGCAGCCAAGAAGGTGTTGACCTTAGCACAGATACGCAGTATTTT.

The sample holds a few counts of this clonotype. The rearrangement links TRBV11-2 to TRBJ2-5; D is undetermined. V gave up 7 bases and J gave up 6 bases, with 15 bases separating them. The CDR3 covers 13 residues. Germline V gene data show CDR1 as SGHAT and CDR2 as FQNNGV. CDR3 sequence (DNA): TGTGCCAGCACCCCCTCGAGGCGGAAGACCCAGTACTTC. Its protein product is CASTPSRRKTQYF.

The chain's CDR3 is CASSFGGSGTDTQYF. The CDR3 DNA follows: TGTGCCAGCAGTTTTGGGGGGTCGGGCACAGATACGCAGTATTTT. The chain is built from TRBV28 and TRBJ2-3; D perhaps matches TRBD2 (6 bases). Trimming removed 3 bases from V and 1 base from J, with 11 bases in between. Germline assignment: CDR1 MDHEN and CDR2 SYDVKM. The CDR3 runs to 15 residues.